This record covers a single T cell receptor (beta chain). This clonotype has just a few counts. There is no known antigen for this receptor. Per-base qualities were not stored, and no clone one base away is much larger. These data are taken from a study of post-analysis software for immune sequencing data (dated by TCRdb to between 2014 and 2016). A note on the overall study: Disease courses on record covered relapsing-remitting, secondary progressive and progressive-relapsing multiple sclerosis, though some patients had no subtype annotation. A subset of samples was prepared in parallel using single-end sample barcoding, then pooled and co-amplified after Illumina adapter ligation. The patient repertoires were set against eleven to twelve previously published healthy control repertoires from donors whose ages ranged from about 6 to 25 years. The full study reports these points: Significantly higher frequencies in patients than in controls were found for a handful of TRBV segments, including TRBV5-6, TRBV5-1 and TRBV20-1. Significantly lower normalized Chao1 diversity was found in multiple sclerosis patients than in controls, suggesting substantial peripheral T-cell clonal expansion. Direct clustering with F measure showed strong co-clustering of samples prepared in the same batch, prompting a batch-effect correction. The control group was slightly older than the multiple sclerosis patient group.

Sequences MNHNS (CDR1) and SASEGT (CDR2) are obtained from the germline V gene. Inclusive of the bounding cysteine and phenylalanine, the CDR3 is 13 residues long. Only CDR3 DNA is held: 39 bases, read in frame from base 1. The junction carries 11 bases between V and J, which are trimmed by 2 bases and 7 bases respectively. Libraries were built with PCR. TCRdb shows the sequencer as Illumina HiSeq 2500. To reduce PCR and sequencing biases, unique molecular identifiers were incorporated into the TCR beta cDNA libraries. Per 1 to 10 million input T cells, some 500,000 cDNA molecules were obtained, such that each molecule approximated one T cell. The patient libraries were prepared and sequenced using the same protocol as the earlier healthy control dataset. Within a given batch, samples were prepared together, multiplexed and sequenced on the same HiSeq lane. In the authors' own workflow: MIGEC was used to process the raw barcoded reads, and molecular identifier groups with only a single read were discarded before consensus assembly and CDR3 extraction. Clonotype tables were post-analysed with VDJtools, and diversity was normalized by down-sampling all datasets to the smallest sample size. To correct batch-related cross-sample contamination, repertoire overlap clustering matched CDR3 amino acid sequences but not nucleotide sequences. TCRdb reanalyzed the raw reads on its own, using fastp at Q25 for trimming and MiXCR for clone calling, and kept in-frame beta chains. A single entry per CDR3 protein holds the most common genes and DNA from its merged rows. The V and J calls shown here were made by TCRdb, not taken from the authors' results. In all, the sample holds some 370,000 distinct CDR3 sequences, and around 33% of those were seen once. Jointly, the top ten make up about an eighth of the sample.

To demonstrate the VDJtools post-analysis software, TCR beta repertoires were profiled from the peripheral blood of more than 10 young patients with multiple sclerosis. Multiple sclerosis patients were children and adolescents aged roughly 6 to 17 years. The sequencing sample was made of blood. The sequence was collected from a girl between 10 and 17 years old with multiple sclerosis. The chain uses TRBV6-1 and TRBJ1-2; TRBD1 is possibly the D segment (6 matching bases). The sequenced DNA is TGTGCCAGCAGTGAAATGGGGGCCGGTGGCTACACCTTC. The resulting protein is CASSEMGAGGYTF.